These 28 T cell receptor beta chains share one sample of origin, sequenced in a study of blood T cell repertoires in COVID-19. Some clones are missing from TCRdb's copy, which holds only in-frame ones; the method was immunoSEQ multiplex PCR. The table has 8,500 to 13,000 clones, 75% to 90% seen once. Sequenced input: peripheral blood. Every receptor here comes from a human donor in a cohort sampled during active COVID-19.

Comments on this clone: One junction end does not reproduce the germline sequence, and a read error may be involved. The sample holds other DNA sequences that translate to the same CDR3. The rearrangement uses TRBV19 and TRBJ2-7, with D possibly TRBD1 on 6 matching bases. Germline lookup yields CDR1 LNHDA and CDR2 SQIVND (reference sequence). This CDR3 has 13 amino acids. The DNA for the CDR3 is TGCGCCAGTAGTCCCGCAGGGGTTTACGAGCAGTACTTC. Protein: CASSPAGVYEQYF. The entire variable domain, with the rest obtained from reference TRBV19 and TRBJ2-7, is as follows: DGGITQSPKYLFRKEGQNVTLSCEQNLNHDAMYWYRQDPGQGLRLIYYSQIVNDFQKGDIAEGYSVSREKKESFPLTVTSAQKNPTAFYLCASSPAGVYEQYFGPGTRLTVT.

The chain joins TRBV5-4 to TRBJ2-3; 14 nucleotides match TRBD2. In germline, CDR1 is SGHNT, CDR2 YYREEE (reference sequence). Trimming removed 9 bases from V and 3 bases from J; junction bases left unmatched: 9. The CDR3 spans 16 residues. The chain's CDR3 is CATRGLAGVRTDTQYF. The CDR3 region has the DNA TGTGCCACTAGGGGACTAGCGGGGGTGAGGACAGATACGCAGTATTTT.

The chain couples TRBV3-1 (or the pseudogene TRBV3-2) to TRBJ2-1, with 8 bases identical to TRBD2. This CDR3 spans 16 amino acids. The germline V gene encodes CDR1 LGHDT and CDR2 YNNKEL (reference sequence). The ends lost 4 bases at V and 4 bases at J; junction bases unmatched: 9. This chain's CDR3 is CASSLSGTRPYNEQFF. CDR3 nucleotides: TGTGCCAGCAGCCTCTCCGGGACTAGGCCATACAATGAGCAGTTCTTC.

The chain is built from TRBV7-9 and TRBJ2-7, with 7 nucleotides matching TRBD1. The CDR3 extends over 13 amino acids. Germline CDR1 reads SEHNR; CDR2 reads FQNEAQ (reference sequence). Unmatched junction bases numbered 6, after V lost 4 bases and J lost 6 bases. The CDR3 spells CASSYRQGGEQYF. CDR3 sequence (DNA): TGTGCCAGCAGCTACCGACAGGGCGGCGAGCAGTACTTC.

This clone turned up a few times. The CDR3 sequence: CASSPLGTVGGRGYTF. The CDR3 DNA sequence: TGTGCCAGCAGCCCATTGGGAACAGTCGGAGGCAGGGGCTACACCTTC. The chain recombines TRBV14 with TRBJ1-2; no reliable D call. The CDR3 loop spans 16 amino acids. The V gene lost 4 bases and the J gene lost 8 bases, with 23 bases spanning the gap. Germline V gene data show CDR1 as SGHDN and CDR2 as FVKESK.

V gene TRBV10-2 combines with J gene TRBJ2-7; D uncertain. The V and J ends lost 10 bases and 7 bases respectively, with 11 bases between them. Germline lookup yields CDR1 WSHSY and CDR2 SAAADI. CDR3 length: 10 amino acids. The CDR3 sequence is CATRHGEQYF. CDR3 bases: TGCGCCACCAGACACGGGGAGCAGTACTTC.

The chain combines TRBV9 with TRBJ2-7, with D possibly TRBD1 on 5 matching bases. The CDR3 extends over 13 amino acids. V lost 4 bases and J 3 bases, leaving 11 bases between the germline ends. Germline V lookup: CDR1 SGDLS, CDR2 YYNGEE. The CDR3 DNA sequence: TGTGCCAGCAGCTTATCCGACAGCTACGAGCAGTACTTC. Translating it yields CASSLSDSYEQYF.

The rearrangement links TRBV28 to TRBJ2-7; 13 nucleotides line up with TRBD2. Unmatched junction bases numbered 6, after V lost 1 base and J lost 3 bases. Per germline, CDR1 MDHEN and CDR2 SYDVKM. This CDR3 comprises 17 residues. The CDR3 region is CASSLYGLAGAFYEQYF. The CDR3 DNA reads TGTGCCAGCAGTTTATATGGACTAGCGGGAGCCTTCTACGAGCAGTACTTC.

The CDR3 protein is CASSLAGGGRNIQYF. The CDR3 nucleotides are TGTGCCAGCAGCTTAGCTGGGGGAGGAAGGAACATTCAGTACTTC. The J gene is TRBJ2-4, the V gene TRBV7-2, with D perhaps TRBD2 (6 bases). Germline V gene sequence: CDR1 SGHTA, CDR2 FQGNSA. V was cut by 0 bases and J by 7 bases, with 13 bases left in between. CDR3 length: 15 residues.

The J gene is TRBJ2-7, the V gene TRBV18; maybe TRBD2 (6 bases). Trimming took off 3 bases at V and 3 bases at J, with 18 bases between the two ends. Germline V gene data show CDR1 as KGHSH and CDR2 as LQKENI. The CDR3 spans 16 residues. CDR3 sequence (DNA): TGTGCCAGCTCACCGGAAGGAGGGATACCTTTCTACGAGCAGTACTTC. Amino acid sequence: CASSPEGGIPFYEQYF.

This clone has more than one count but fewer than ten. This chain joins TRBV9 and TRBJ2-2; 8 nucleotides line up with TRBD1. Germline-derived CDR1 and CDR2 are SGDLS and YYNGEE. This CDR3 spans 16 amino acids. J gave up 2 bases and V 1 base, and 4 bases lay outside the gene matches. CDR3 DNA: TGTGCCAGCAGCGTAAAGGACAGGGCCAACACCGGGGAGCTGTTTTTT. It specifies CASSVKDRANTGELFF.

The chain carries TRBV21-1 and TRBJ2-1; the table's TRBD2 call for D was not verified on the DNA. TRBV21-1 is a listed pseudogene. The length of the CDR3 is 17 residues. CDR3 sequence: CASSFPGGGPPYNEQFF. DNA for the CDR3: TGTGCCAGCAGCTTCCCGGGGGGAGGGCCCCCCTACAATGAGCAGTTCTTC.

The rearrangement links TRBV7-3 to TRBJ2-1, with TRBD2 identical over 8 bases. CDR1 is SGHTA and CDR2 is FQGTGA in the germline V gene. With V trimmed by 4 bases and J by 6 bases, 14 bases remained unmatched. The CDR3 is made up of 17 amino acids. This chain's CDR3 is CASSSSGRIGGANEQFF. The CDR3 DNA reads as TGTGCCAGCAGCTCTAGCGGGCGGATCGGGGGAGCCAATGAGCAGTTCTTC. The full variable domain, rest sourced from reference TRBV7-3 and TRBJ2-1, is GAGVSQTPSNKVTEKGKYVELRCDPISGHTALYWYRQSLGQGPEFLIYFQGTGAADDSGLPNDRFFAVRPEGSVSTLKIQRTERGDSAVYLCASSSSGRIGGANEQFFGPGTRLTVL.

V usage is TRBV5-5 and J usage is TRBJ2-1; possible D gene TRBD2, 6 bases. The germline gives CDR1 SGHKS, CDR2 YYEKEE (reference sequence). V lost 1 base to trimming and J lost 13 bases, with 15 bases between them. The CDR3 is 13 residues long. The CDR3 sequence: CASSLSGEGKQFF. The CDR3, as DNA: TGTGCCAGCAGCTTGTCGGGAGAGGGTAAACAGTTCTTC.

The V call is TRBV27, the J call TRBJ1-5; D not resolved. V dropped 5 bases and J dropped 4 bases, with 15 bases sitting between them. The CDR3 has 15 amino acids. CDR1 and CDR2 (germline): MNHEY, SMNVEV (reference sequence). For the CDR3, the DNA is TGTGCCAGCAGTCCTATCGCAGGTGGGAATCAGCCCCAGCATTTT. It codes for CASSPIAGGNQPQHF.

A single count supports this clone. The CDR3 spells CSASIRAYSNQPQHF. DNA of the CDR3: TGCAGTGCTAGTATCCGCGCCTATAGCAATCAGCCCCAGCATTTT. The chain couples TRBV20-1 to TRBJ1-5; D is undetermined. CDR3 size: 15 residues. Germline CDR1 is DFQATT and CDR2 is SNEGSKA (reference sequence). Trimming removed 3 bases at V and 0 bases at J, with 12 bases between.

For this clone: Without the conserved terminal phenylalanine or tryptophan, this CDR3 likely stems from a read error. No DNA is shown, since the ends of the CDR3 on it are uncertain; the CDR3 is the one TCRdb lists. V is TRBV5-1 and J is TRBJ1-4; the table gives TRBD1 as D, unverified against the DNA. The CDR3 comprises 8 residues, both ends counted. Germline CDR1 reads SGHRS; CDR2 reads YFSETQ. The CDR3 loop is CASSFDPR.

The chain couples TRBV29-1 to TRBJ1-3, with 9 bases identical to TRBD1. The CDR3 has 17 residues. The V gene's germline CDR1 is SQVTM and CDR2 ANQGSEA. V gave up 0 bases and J gave up 4 bases; unmatched junction bases: 10. CDR3 nucleotides: TGCAGCGTTGAAGATACGCCCAGGACAGGGGTGGGAAACACCATATATTTT. This encodes CSVEDTPRTGVGNTIYF.

A single count supports this clone. J is TRBJ2-5 and V is TRBV5-6, with D hard to call. Trimming removed 3 bases at V and 1 base at J, with 13 bases between. The V gene's germline CDR1 is SGHDT and CDR2 YYEEEE. The CDR3 totals 15 residues. The DNA for the CDR3 is TGTGCCAGCAGCTCCGTTTACAGTTCCCAAGAGACCCAGTACTTC. Residues: CASSSVYSSQETQYF.

The CDR3 loop is CASSSLGLAWSTGELFF. CDR3 in DNA: TGCGCCAGCAGTTCCCTAGGACTAGCGTGGTCCACCGGGGAGCTGTTTTTT. The chain recombines TRBV10-2 with TRBJ2-2; the match to TRBD2 covers 9 bases. The CDR3 runs to 17 residues. The V segment lost 5 bases and the J segment 4 bases; nucleotides outside the gene matches: 11. CDR1 is WSHSY, CDR2 SAAADI, per germline.

The chain joins TRBV27 to TRBJ2-2; TRBD2 aligns across 8 bases. Unmatched junction bases numbered 5, after V lost 3 bases and J lost 2 bases. The CDR3 consists of 16 residues. Germline values: CDR1 MNHEY, CDR2 SMNVEV (reference sequence). This CDR3 is CASSLGSGANTGELFF. The DNA for the CDR3 is TGTGCCAGCAGTTTGGGTAGCGGGGCTAACACCGGGGAGCTGTTTTTT.

This rearrangement joins TRBV3-1 (or the pseudogene TRBV3-2) to TRBJ2-3; D is undetermined. This CDR3 is 14 amino acids long. Per germline, CDR1 LGHDT and CDR2 YNNKEL (reference sequence). V lost 4 bases and J 0 bases, leaving 8 bases between the germline ends. CDR3: CASSLLTSTDTQYF. Written as DNA, the CDR3 is TGTGCCAGCAGCCTTCTGACTAGCACAGATACGCAGTATTTT.

The chain links TRBV7-3 to TRBJ1-5; D gene uncertain. The CDR3 has 14 residues. Trimming stripped 5 bases from V and 2 bases from J, with 10 bases between. Germline-derived CDR1 and CDR2 are SGHTA and FQGTGA. For the CDR3, the DNA is TGTGCCAGCAGCCATTTCACGGGCAATCAGCCCCAGCATTTT. Translation gives CASSHFTGNQPQHF. Looking up the rest from reference TRBV7-3 and TRBJ1-5 gives the full variable domain: GAGVSQTPSNKVTEKGKYVELRCDPISGHTALYWYRQSLGQGPEFLIYFQGTGAADDSGLPNDRFFAVRPEGSVSTLKIQRTERGDSAVYLCASSHFTGNQPQHFGDGTRLSIL.

The genes are TRBV11-2 and TRBJ1-1; possibly TRBD1 for D (5 bases). CDR1 and CDR2 (germline): SGHAT, FQNNGV. The CDR3 is 17 residues long. Deletions cut 1 base from V and 5 bases from J, with 20 bases between. In DNA, the CDR3 is TGTGCCAGCAGCTTAGGTCTCAGGGTGGCGGAAAGAACTGAAGCTTTCTTT. Amino acids: CASSLGLRVAERTEAFF.

This clone was found once. Here the CDR3 DNA reads TGTGCCAGCAGCTTGATTAGGGTGGCGGGAAGGTCGGATACGCAGTATTTT. Its protein is CASSLIRVAGRSDTQYF. The genes are TRBV5-6 and TRBJ2-3, with D tentatively TRBD2 (6 bases). V was cut by 1 base and J by 6 bases, with 21 bases left in between. The CDR3 extends over 17 amino acids. Germline CDR1 is SGHDT and CDR2 is YYEEEE.

The CDR3 sequence: CASSHLAGTEDYGYTF. Written as DNA, the CDR3 is TGCGCCAGCAGTCATCTTGCCGGGACAGAAGACTATGGCTACACCTTC. The chain combines TRBV23-1 with TRBJ1-2; 7 positions match TRBD1. TRBV23-1 is annotated as an ORF whose role is uncertain. With V trimmed by 3 bases and J by 3 bases, 10 bases remained unmatched. The CDR3 covers 16 residues.

J is TRBJ1-2 and V is TRBV12-3 or TRBV12-4, with a weak D call TRBD1 (5 bases). Trimming left V 5 bases short and J 5 bases short, with 9 bases between. The CDR3 runs to 12 residues. The DNA of the CDR3 is TGTGCCAGCAGTCCTAGACAGTATGGCTACACCTTC. As protein: CASSPRQYGYTF.

V and J are TRBV6-4 and TRBJ2-1, with a possible D match to TRBD2 (5 bases). Germline-derived CDR1 and CDR2 are MRHNA and SNTAGT. The CDR3 loop spans 15 amino acids. The V and J ends lost 3 bases and 7 bases respectively, with 16 bases between them. The CDR3 region is CASSEGSGKGNEQFF. The CDR3 nucleotides are TGTGCCAGCAGTGAGGGGAGCGGAAAGGGTAATGAGCAGTTCTTC.